The 22 T cell receptor beta chains reported below all come from one sample, sequenced in a study of response to subunit inactivated influenza vaccine. TCRdb reprocessed the RT-PCR reads with MiXCR, giving one entry per CDR3 protein. Of over 150,000 distinct CDR3 sequences listed, roughly a tenth are singletons. Sequenced material: CD8+ T cells sorted from PBMCs, taken approximately 25 months after vaccination. These receptors originate from a man between 50 and 70 years old who received an inactivated influenza vaccine.

This clonotype was picked up many times. This sequence joins TRBV13 and TRBJ1-1; D unclear. Deletions cut 4 bases from V and 7 bases from J, with 10 bases between. The CDR3 is made up of 12 amino acids. CDR1 and CDR2 (germline): PRHDT, FYEKMQ (reference sequence). DNA of the CDR3: TGTGCCAGCAGCTCCGACCGGAATGAAGCTTTCTTT. Translation gives CASSSDRNEAFF.

The chain employs TRBV29-1 and TRBJ2-3; D remains ambiguous. Germline V gene data show CDR1 as SQVTM and CDR2 as ANQGSEA. Trimming cost V 5 bases and J 0 bases, with 9 bases left between them. The CDR3 has 13 amino acids. In nucleotides, the CDR3 is TGCAGCGTTAACCTCGAAAGCACAGATACGCAGTATTTT. It specifies CSVNLESTDTQYF.

In this sample, this clonotype turned up a few times. This rearrangement joins TRBV9 to TRBJ2-3; weak D call: TRBD2 (6 bases). The ends were cut back, 3 bases at V and 3 bases at J, with 17 bases in the middle. CDR3 size: 16 residues. The germline V gene has CDR1 SGDLS and CDR2 YYNGEE. This chain's CDR3 is CASSALGGGMTDTQYF. The CDR3 DNA sequence: TGTGCCAGCAGCGCCCTGGGCGGCGGGATGACAGATACGCAGTATTTT.

This clonotype was counted between two and nine times. The chain couples TRBV3-1 to TRBJ2-6, with a weak D call TRBD2 (5 bases). The V end was cut by 1 base, the J end by 0 bases, with 13 bases between. The CDR3 is 18 amino acids. CDR1 and CDR2 from the germline V gene are LGHDT and YNNKEL (reference sequence). The CDR3 DNA sequence: TGTGCCAGCAGCCAAGTTTGGTTTGGAGGCTCTGGGGCCAACGTCCTGACTTTC. This sequence encodes CASSQVWFGGSGANVLTF.

The table lists this clonotype with a few counts. The V call is TRBV6-2 or TRBV6-3, the J call TRBJ2-3; 11 bases map to TRBD2. With 5 bases clipped from V and 2 bases from J, the junction kept 12 bases outside the gene matches. Germline V gene lookup returns CDR1 MNHEY and CDR2 SVGEGT. The CDR3 runs 18 residues. CDR3 amino acids: CASSTGVAGGPYTDTQYF. DNA of the CDR3: TGTGCCAGCAGTACCGGAGTAGCGGGAGGGCCTTACACAGATACGCAGTATTTT.

The chain combines TRBV21-1 with TRBJ2-7; the table calls TRBD1, which could not be checked here. TRBV21-1 is assigned pseudogene status. The CDR3 length is 15 residues. The CDR3 sequence: CASSIIAPASYEQYF. The CDR3, as DNA: TGTGCCAGCAGCATTATAGCGCCAGCCTCCTACGAGCAGTACTTC.

Written as DNA, the CDR3 is TGCGCCAGCAGCCCTCGACGGGCCGGGGGAAACATTCAGTACTTC. As protein: CASSPRRAGGNIQYF. The chain uses TRBV4-3 and TRBJ2-4, with D possibly TRBD2 on 6 matching bases. CDR3 length: 15 amino acids. Germline loops: CDR1 LGHNA, CDR2 YSLEER. V was shortened by 4 bases and J by 6 bases, with 16 bases between the two germline ends.

This chain connects TRBV7-9 to TRBJ2-5; D call uncertain. Trimming pared 1 base from V and 0 bases from J, leaving 12 bases between. The CDR3 sequence is 16 residues long. Germline CDR1 and CDR2: SEHNR and FQNEAQ (reference sequence). The CDR3 nucleotides read TGTGCCAGCAGCTTAGATCCAGACCGTGACCAAGAGACCCAGTACTTC. Its translation: CASSLDPDRDQETQYF.

This clonotype was counted at least ten times. The J gene is TRBJ2-3, the V gene TRBV3-1; D may correspond to TRBD1 or TRBD2 (6 bases each). The V and J ends lost 0 bases and 0 bases respectively, with 10 bases between them. Germline V gene lookup returns CDR1 LGHDT and CDR2 YNNKEL (reference sequence). The CDR3 length is 16 residues. The CDR3 DNA reads as TGTGCCAGCAGCCAAGATGGGGGGCCAAGCACAGATACGCAGTATTTT. Its protein is CASSQDGGPSTDTQYF.

This clonotype has a count of ten or more. This chain joins TRBV10-3 and TRBJ2-7, with 8 positions matching TRBD2. V was clipped by 4 bases and J by 3 bases; unmatched bases: 8. This CDR3 is built from 15 residues. Germline values: CDR1 ENHRY, CDR2 SYGVKD. In DNA, the CDR3 is TGTGCCATCAGTGCCAGTCGGCGGGGGGACTACGAGCAGTACTTC. Protein sequence: CAISASRRGDYEQYF.

This clonotype was seen only a few times. The V gene is TRBV21-1, the J gene TRBJ2-1; the table's D call, TRBD2, was not checked against the DNA. TRBV21-1 is classified as a pseudogene. This CDR3 region has 18 residues. CDR3 residues: CASSKFLLREDSYNEQFF. The CDR3 region has the DNA TGTGCCAGCAGCAAATTCCTCCTGCGGGAGGACTCCTACAATGAGCAGTTCTTC.

The V call is TRBV6-6, the J call TRBJ2-1; D gene unclear. The V end lost 0 bases, the J end lost 6 bases, and 6 bases lay between the germline ends. Per germline, CDR1 MNHNY and CDR2 SVGAGI (reference sequence). This CDR3 has 13 amino acids. The CDR3 DNA follows: TGTGCCAGCAGTTACTCGGTGGTCAATGAGCAGTTCTTC. Residues: CASSYSVVNEQFF.

The chain employs TRBV5-1 and TRBJ1-1, with D possibly TRBD1 on 5 matching bases. Germline CDR1 reads SGHRS; CDR2 reads YFSETQ. V lost 1 base and J 5 bases, leaving 9 bases between the germline ends. The CDR3 covers 13 residues. The CDR3 nucleotides read TGCGCCAGCAGCTTGATCCAGGGTACTGAAGCTTTCTTT. It translates to CASSLIQGTEAFF.

This rearrangement joins TRBV20-1 to TRBJ2-7; a weak D match, TRBD2 (7 bases). Trimming shortened V by 8 bases and J by 3 bases, and 17 bases separated the two germline ends. The germline V gene has CDR1 DFQATT and CDR2 SNEGSKA (reference sequence). This CDR3 contains 13 residues. The chain's CDR3 is CSSGGPRVYEQYF. The CDR3 bases are TGCAGTTCCGGGGGGCCAAGGGTCTACGAGCAGTACTTC.

The chain couples TRBV20-1 to TRBJ2-6; D is unresolved. This CDR3 region has 14 residues. Germline CDR1 reads DFQATT; CDR2 reads SNEGSKA (reference sequence). V lost 2 bases and J 3 bases, leaving 8 bases between the germline ends. CDR3 region: CSARRQGGANVLTF. CDR3 DNA: TGCAGTGCTAGAAGGCAAGGTGGGGCCAACGTCCTGACTTTC.

The gene calls are TRBV5-1 and TRBJ2-7, with 11 bases that match TRBD2. Germline V CDR1 and CDR2: SGHRS, YFSETQ. V dropped 0 bases and J dropped 7; count of bases not matched to a gene: 6. The CDR3 totals 15 residues. The DNA for the CDR3 is TGCGCCAGCAGCTTGGTTAGCGGGAGGGCCGGGGAGCAGTACTTC. Translation: CASSLVSGRAGEQYF.

The chain recombines TRBV28 with TRBJ1-3, with D unresolved. V lost 4 bases and J lost 4, with 8 bases in between. CDR3 length equals 13 residues. Per the germline V gene, CDR1 is MDHEN and CDR2 is SYDVKM. The CDR3 reads CASSWGAGNTIYF. CDR3 nucleotides: TGTGCCAGCAGTTGGGGAGCAGGAAACACCATATATTTT.

This sequence joins TRBV28 and TRBJ2-7; TRBD1 aligns across 8 bases. The CDR3 has 16 amino acids. V gave up 5 bases and J gave up 0 bases; unmatched junction bases: 9. Germline-derived CDR1 and CDR2 are MDHEN and SYDVKM. The DNA of the CDR3 is TGTGCCAGCAGTACCCGGACAGGGACCAGCTCCTACGAGCAGTACTTC. This translates into CASSTRTGTSSYEQYF.

The chain has TRBV6-1 and TRBJ1-5; no reliable D call. CDR1 is MNHNS, CDR2 SASEGT, per germline. This CDR3 is 15 amino acids long. V was clipped by 5 bases and J by 0 bases, with 11 bases between them. CDR3 sequence reads: CASSPTLYSNQPQHF. The CDR3 DNA is TGTGCCAGCAGTCCGACACTGTATAGCAATCAGCCCCAGCATTTT.

The V and J genes are TRBV7-2 and TRBJ2-1, with 7 bases lining up with TRBD2. CDR1 and CDR2 (germline): SGHTA, FQGNSA. V was clipped by 3 bases and J by 6 bases; unmatched bases: 5. The CDR3 sequence is 14 residues long. CDR3 bases: TGTGCCAGCAGCTTTCCGCGGGAGAGCAATGAGCAGTTCTTC. It encodes CASSFPRESNEQFF.

This clonotype has more than one count but fewer than ten. V and J are TRBV29-1 and TRBJ2-5; possible D gene TRBD1, 6 bases. The germline V gene has CDR1 SQVTM and CDR2 ANQGSEA. The V end was cut by 6 bases, the J end by 4 bases, with 12 bases between. The length of the CDR3 is 12 residues. The CDR3 loop is CSVPRGGETQYF. CDR3 sequence (DNA): TGCAGCGTCCCGCGAGGGGGAGAGACCCAGTACTTC. The entire variable domain, with the rest obtained from reference TRBV29-1 and TRBJ2-5, is as follows: SAVISQKPSRDICQRGTSLTIQCQVDSQVTMMFWYRQQPGQSLTLIATANQGSEATYESGFVIDKFPISRPNLTFSTLTVSNMSPEDSSIYLCSVPRGGETQYFGPGTRLLVL.

This chain links TRBV23-1 with TRBJ2-5, with D maybe TRBD1 (5 bases). TRBV23-1 is labeled an ORF, and its function is uncertain. V shed 0 bases and J shed 2 bases, with 10 bases lying between them. This CDR3 region has 15 residues. CDR3 amino acids: CASSQSATEQETQYF. CDR3 nucleotide sequence: TGCGCCAGCAGTCAATCGGCGACAGAGCAAGAGACCCAGTACTTC.